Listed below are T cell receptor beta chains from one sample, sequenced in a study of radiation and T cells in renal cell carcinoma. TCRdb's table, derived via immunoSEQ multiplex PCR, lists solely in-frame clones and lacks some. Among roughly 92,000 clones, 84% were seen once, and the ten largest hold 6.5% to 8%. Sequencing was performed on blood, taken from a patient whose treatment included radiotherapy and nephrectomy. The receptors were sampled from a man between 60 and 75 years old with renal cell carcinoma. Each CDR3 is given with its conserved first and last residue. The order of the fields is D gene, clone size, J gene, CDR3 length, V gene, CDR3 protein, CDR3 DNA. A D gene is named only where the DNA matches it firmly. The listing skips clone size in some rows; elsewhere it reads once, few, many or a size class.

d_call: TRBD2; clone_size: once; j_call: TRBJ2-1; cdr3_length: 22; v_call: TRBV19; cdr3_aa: CASSIETGTSGNIWGSYNEQFF; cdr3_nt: TGTGCCAGTAGTATAGAAACCGGGACTAGCGGGAACATCTGGGGATCCTACAATGAGCAGTTCTTC
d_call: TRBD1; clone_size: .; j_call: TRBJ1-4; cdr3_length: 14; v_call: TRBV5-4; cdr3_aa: CASSPGTDQEKLFF; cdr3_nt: TGTGCCAGCAGCCCCGGGACAGACCAAGAAAAACTGTTTTTT
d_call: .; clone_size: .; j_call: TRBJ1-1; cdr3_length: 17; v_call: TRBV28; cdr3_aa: CASRIAGIGQKNTEAFF; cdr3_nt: TGTGCCAGCAGGATAGCGGGTATAGGACAAAAGAACACTGAAGCTTTCTTT
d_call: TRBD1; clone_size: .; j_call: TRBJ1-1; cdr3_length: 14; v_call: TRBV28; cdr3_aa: CASSGTGQGAFSFF; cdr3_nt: TGTGCCAGCAGTGGCACGGGACAGGGGGCGTTCTCCTTCTTT
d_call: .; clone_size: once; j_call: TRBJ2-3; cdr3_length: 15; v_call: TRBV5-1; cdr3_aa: CASSLVAARTDTQYF; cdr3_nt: TGCGCCAGCAGCTTGGTGGCAGCCCGCACAGATACGCAGTATTTT
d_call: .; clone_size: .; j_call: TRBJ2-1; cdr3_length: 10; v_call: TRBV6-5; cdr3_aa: CASSYNEQFF; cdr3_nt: TGTGCCAGCAGTTACAATGAGCAGTTCTTC
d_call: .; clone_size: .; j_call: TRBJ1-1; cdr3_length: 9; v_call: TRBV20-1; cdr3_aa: CSLNAEAFF; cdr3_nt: TGCAGCCTCAACGCTGAAGCTTTCTTT
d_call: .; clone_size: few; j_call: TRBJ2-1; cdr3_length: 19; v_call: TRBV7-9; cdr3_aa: CASSLALLIDRWVYNEQFF; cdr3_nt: TGTGCCAGCAGCTTAGCGCTCCTCATAGATAGGTGGGTTTACAATGAGCAGTTCTTC
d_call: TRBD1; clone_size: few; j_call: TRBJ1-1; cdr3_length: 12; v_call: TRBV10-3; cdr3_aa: CAISGQGPEAFF; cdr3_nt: TGTGCCATCAGTGGACAGGGTCCGGAAGCTTTCTTT
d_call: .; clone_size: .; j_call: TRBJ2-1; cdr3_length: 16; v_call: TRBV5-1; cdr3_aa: CASSYSTGAGGNEQFF; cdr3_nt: TGCGCCAGCAGCTATAGTACCGGGGCCGGGGGTAATGAGCAGTTCTTC
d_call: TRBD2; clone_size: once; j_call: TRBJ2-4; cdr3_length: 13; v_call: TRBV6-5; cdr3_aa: CASTEAGGYIQYF; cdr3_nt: TGTGCCAGCACCGAAGCGGGAGGTTACATTCAGTACTTC
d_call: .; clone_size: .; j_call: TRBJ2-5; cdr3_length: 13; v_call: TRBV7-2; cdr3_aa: CASSSDREETQYF; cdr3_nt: TGTGCCAGCAGCTCTGACAGAGAAGAGACCCAGTACTTC
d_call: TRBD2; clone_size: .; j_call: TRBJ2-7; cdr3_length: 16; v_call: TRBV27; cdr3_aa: CASSPGLAGWSYEQYF; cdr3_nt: TGTGCCAGCAGTCCGGGACTAGCGGGTTGGTCCTACGAGCAGTACTTC
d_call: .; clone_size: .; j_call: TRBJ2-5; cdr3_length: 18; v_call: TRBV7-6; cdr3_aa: CASSPFADLTSRAGTQYF; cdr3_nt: TGTGCCAGCAGCCCCTTTGCGGACTTAACCTCCAGGGCGGGGACCCAGTACTTC
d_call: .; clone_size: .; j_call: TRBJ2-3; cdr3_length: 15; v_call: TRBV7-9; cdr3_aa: CASSPTGVEGDTQYF; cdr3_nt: TGTGCCAGCAGCCCAACGGGAGTGGAGGGAGATACGCAGTATTTT
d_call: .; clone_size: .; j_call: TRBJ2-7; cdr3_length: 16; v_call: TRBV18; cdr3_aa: CASSPSTGGTTYEQYF; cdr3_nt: TGTGCCAGCTCACCAAGTACCGGCGGAACCACCTACGAGCAGTACTTC
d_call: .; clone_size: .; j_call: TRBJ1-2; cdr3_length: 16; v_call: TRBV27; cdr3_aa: CASSLWSQGGVGGYTF; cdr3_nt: TGTGCCAGCAGTTTATGGAGTCAGGGAGGGGTAGGTGGCTACACCTTC
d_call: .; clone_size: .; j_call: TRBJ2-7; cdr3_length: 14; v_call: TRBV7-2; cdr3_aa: CASSLGRSSYEQYF; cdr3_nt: TGTGCCAGCAGCTTAGGAAGGTCCTCCTACGAGCAGTACTTC
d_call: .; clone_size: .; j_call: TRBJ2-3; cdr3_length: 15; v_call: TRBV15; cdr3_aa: CATSLSLPSTDTQYF; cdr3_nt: TGTGCCACCAGCCTTAGCCTCCCTAGCACAGATACGCAGTATTTT
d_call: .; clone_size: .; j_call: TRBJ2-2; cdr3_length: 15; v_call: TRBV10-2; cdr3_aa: CASRVAGIGTGELFF; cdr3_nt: TGCGCCAGCAGGGTGGCAGGGATAGGGACCGGGGAGCTGTTTTTT
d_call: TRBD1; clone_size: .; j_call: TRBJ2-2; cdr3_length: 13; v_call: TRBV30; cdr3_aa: CAWSKGGSGELFF; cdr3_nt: TGTGCCTGGAGCAAAGGGGGCAGCGGGGAGCTGTTTTTT
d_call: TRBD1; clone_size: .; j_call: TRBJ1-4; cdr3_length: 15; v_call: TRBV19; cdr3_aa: CASSTTGSTNEKLFF; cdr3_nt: TGTGCCAGTAGTACGACAGGGAGCACTAATGAAAAACTGTTTTTT
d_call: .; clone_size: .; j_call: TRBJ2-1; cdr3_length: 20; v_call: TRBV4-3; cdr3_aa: CASSQVLVSVESGAYNEQFF; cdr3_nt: TGCGCCAGCAGCCAAGTCCTGGTCTCCGTTGAGAGTGGAGCCTACAATGAGCAGTTCTTC
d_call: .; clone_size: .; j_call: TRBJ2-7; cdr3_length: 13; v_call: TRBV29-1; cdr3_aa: CSVPGGRSYEQYF; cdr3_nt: TGCAGCGTGCCCGGGGGTAGGTCCTACGAGCAGTACTTC
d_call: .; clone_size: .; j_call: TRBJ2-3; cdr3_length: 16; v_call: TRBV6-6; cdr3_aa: CASSYSKAWVGDTQYF; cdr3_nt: TGTGCCAGCAGTTACTCGAAAGCCTGGGTAGGAGATACGCAGTATTTT
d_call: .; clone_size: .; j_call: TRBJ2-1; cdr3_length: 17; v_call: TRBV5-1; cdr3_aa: CASSLSRSAGAYNEQFF; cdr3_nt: TGCGCCAGCAGCTTGTCTAGGTCGGCAGGAGCCTACAATGAGCAGTTCTTC
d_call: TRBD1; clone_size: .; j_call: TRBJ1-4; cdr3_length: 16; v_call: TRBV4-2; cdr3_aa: CASSLAVQGEKEKLFF; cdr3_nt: TGTGCCAGCAGCCTGGCCGTCCAGGGGGAAAAGGAAAAACTGTTTTTT
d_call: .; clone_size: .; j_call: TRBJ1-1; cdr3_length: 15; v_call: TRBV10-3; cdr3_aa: CAISESGQSNTEAFF; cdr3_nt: TGTGCCATCAGTGAGTCGGGACAATCGAACACTGAAGCTTTCTTT
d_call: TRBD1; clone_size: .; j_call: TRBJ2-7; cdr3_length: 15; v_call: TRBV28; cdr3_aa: CASRAGGLGLGLQYF; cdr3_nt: TGTGCCAGCAGAGCAGGGGGTCTTGGCCTGGGGTTGCAGTACTTC
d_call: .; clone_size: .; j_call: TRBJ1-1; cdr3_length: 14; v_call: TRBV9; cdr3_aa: CASSSRGTDVEAFF; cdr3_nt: TGTGCCAGCAGCTCCCGAGGGACGGATGTTGAAGCTTTCTTT
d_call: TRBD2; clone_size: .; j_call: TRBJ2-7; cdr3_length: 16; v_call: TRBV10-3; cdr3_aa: CAISESKREWGYEQYF; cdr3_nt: TGTGCCATCAGTGAGTCGAAGCGGGAGTGGGGCTACGAGCAGTACTTC
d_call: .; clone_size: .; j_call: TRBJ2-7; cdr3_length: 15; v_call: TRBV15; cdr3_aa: CATSRDHGSSYEQYF; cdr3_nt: TGTGCCACCAGCAGAGATCACGGGAGTTCCTACGAGCAGTACTTC
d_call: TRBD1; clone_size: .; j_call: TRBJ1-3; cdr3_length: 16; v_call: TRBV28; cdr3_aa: CASSSPGQGIGNTIYF; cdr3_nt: TGTGCCAGCTCTTCACCGGGACAGGGGATTGGAAACACCATATATTTT
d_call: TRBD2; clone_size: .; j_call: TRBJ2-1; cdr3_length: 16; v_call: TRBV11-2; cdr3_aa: CASSLDLSGKVDEQFF; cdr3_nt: TGTGCCAGCAGCTTAGATCTTAGCGGGAAAGTAGATGAGCAGTTCTTC
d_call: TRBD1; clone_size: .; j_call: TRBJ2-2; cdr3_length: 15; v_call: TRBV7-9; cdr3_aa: CASSYGTANTGELFF; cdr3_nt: TGTGCCAGCAGCTACGGGACAGCGAACACCGGGGAGCTGTTTTTT
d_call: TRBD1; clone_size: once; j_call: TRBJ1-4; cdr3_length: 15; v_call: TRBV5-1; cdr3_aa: CASSTDRGQEEKLFF; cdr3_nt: TGCGCCAGCAGCACAGACAGGGGGCAGGAAGAAAAACTGTTTTTT
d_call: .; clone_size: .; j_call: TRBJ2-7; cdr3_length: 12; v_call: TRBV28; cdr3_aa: CASSLRELEQYF; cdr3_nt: TGTGCCAGCAGCCTCCGGGAGCTCGAGCAGTACTTC
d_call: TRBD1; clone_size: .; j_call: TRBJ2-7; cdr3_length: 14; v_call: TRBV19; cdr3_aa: CASSIGQGAEEQYF; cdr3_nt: TGTGCCAGTAGTATAGGACAGGGGGCGGAGGAGCAGTACTTC
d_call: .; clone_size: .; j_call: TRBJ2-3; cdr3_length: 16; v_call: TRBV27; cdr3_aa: CASSLSGPRSTDTQYF; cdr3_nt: TGTGCCAGCAGTTTATCGGGTCCCAGGAGCACAGATACGCAGTATTTT
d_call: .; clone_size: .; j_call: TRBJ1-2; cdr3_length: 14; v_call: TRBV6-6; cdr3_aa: CASRDSYRNYGYTF; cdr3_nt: TGTGCCAGCAGGGACAGCTACCGAAACTATGGCTACACCTTC
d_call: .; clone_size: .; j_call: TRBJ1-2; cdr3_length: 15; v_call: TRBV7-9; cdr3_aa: CASSQQDGANYGYTF; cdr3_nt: TGTGCCAGCAGCCAACAGGACGGGGCTAACTATGGCTACACCTTC
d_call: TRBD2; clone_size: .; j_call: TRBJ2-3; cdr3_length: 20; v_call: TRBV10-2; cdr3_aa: CASSGLPGLAGGRSTDTQYF; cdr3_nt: TGCGCCAGCAGTGGGCTACCGGGACTAGCGGGAGGGCGCAGCACAGATACGCAGTATTTT
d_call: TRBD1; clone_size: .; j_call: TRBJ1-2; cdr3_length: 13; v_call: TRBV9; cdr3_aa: CASSSRTGYGYTF; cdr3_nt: TGTGCCAGCAGCTCCCGGACAGGGTACGGCTACACCTTC
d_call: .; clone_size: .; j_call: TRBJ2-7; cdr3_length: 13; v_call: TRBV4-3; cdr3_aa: CASSRDFSYEQYF; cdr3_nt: TGCGCCAGCAGCCGGGACTTCTCCTACGAGCAGTACTTC
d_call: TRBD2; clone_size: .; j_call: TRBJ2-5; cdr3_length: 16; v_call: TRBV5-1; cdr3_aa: CASSPGTSGSEETQYF; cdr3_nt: TGCGCCAGCAGCCCCGGGACTAGCGGGAGTGAAGAGACCCAGTACTTC
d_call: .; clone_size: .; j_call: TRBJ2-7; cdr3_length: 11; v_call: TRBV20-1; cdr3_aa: CSAPQGPEQYF; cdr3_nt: TGCAGTGCTCCCCAGGGCCCCGAGCAGTACTTC